A single sample is the source of the 27 T cell receptor beta chains below, sequenced in a study of naive and memory T cell subsets. Study conclusions and caveats: Possibly reflecting memory cells re-expressing CD45RA, a few larger clonotypes occurred in naive repertoires, especially CD8.

Two oligonucleotides, mixed equimolar, formed the beta constant-region primer covering TRBC1 and TRBC2. Ligated cDNA was amplified by four rounds of PCR with nested alpha and beta constant-region primers and SP2. TCRdb independently ran MiXCR on the UMI-ligation and nested PCR reads; one entry per CDR3 protein. The top ten hold around 2.7% of the sample, which has 85,000 to 130,000 distinct CDR3 sequences, around 13% seen once. Their antigens are not known. What was sequenced was naive CD8+ T cells from blood. These TCRs come from a human donor in good health.

In this sample, this clonotype turned up a few times. The CDR3 loop reads CASSVGWAGGYEQYF. Here the CDR3 DNA reads TGTGCCAGCAGCGTAGGTTGGGCGGGAGGTTATGAGCAGTACTTC. The chain is built from TRBV9 and TRBJ2-7; 8 nucleotides line up with TRBD2. This CDR3 comprises 15 residues. Germline V gene lookup returns CDR1 SGDLS and CDR2 YYNGEE. J gave up 7 bases and V 0 bases, and 9 bases lay outside the gene matches.

This clonotype was counted only a few times. This chain links TRBV11-2 with TRBJ2-1, with D maybe TRBD2 (5 bases). The V gene lost 4 bases and the J gene lost 6 bases, with 7 bases spanning the gap. The CDR3 spans 12 residues. Germline V lookup: CDR1 SGHAT, CDR2 FQNNGV. CDR3 DNA: TGTGCCAGCAGCTCGGACTTCAATGAGCAGTTCTTC. This encodes CASSSDFNEQFF.

This clonotype was detected a few times. The chain links TRBV27 to TRBJ2-2, with D unclear. In germline, CDR1 is MNHEY, CDR2 SMNVEV (reference sequence). This CDR3 is 15 amino acids long. With 4 bases removed from V and 4 bases from J, the gap between germline ends came to 13 bases. Here the CDR3 reads CASSSYGLGTGELFF. CDR3 in DNA: TGTGCCAGCAGTTCATATGGCTTAGGCACCGGGGAGCTGTTTTTT.

This clonotype has a count of ten or more. The chain's CDR3 is CSVETGNIYGYTF. For the CDR3, the DNA is TGCAGCGTTGAAACAGGAAACATCTATGGCTACACCTTC. This chain joins TRBV29-1 and TRBJ1-2; D is possibly TRBD1 (5 bases). The V gene's germline CDR1 is SQVTM and CDR2 ANQGSEA. This CDR3 contains 13 residues. V was pared by 2 bases and J by 4 bases, with 11 bases between.

V is TRBV5-4 and J is TRBJ2-3; a possible D gene is TRBD2 (5 bases). The germline V gene has CDR1 SGHNT and CDR2 YYREEE (reference sequence). Trimming removed 4 bases from V and 4 bases from J, with 13 bases in between. This CDR3 is built from 14 residues. The CDR3 loop reads CASSGDGNADTQYF. In nucleotides, the CDR3 is TGTGCCAGCAGCGGAGACGGGAATGCAGATACGCAGTATTTT. The entire variable domain, with the rest obtained from reference TRBV5-4 and TRBJ2-3, is as follows: ETGVTQSPTHLIKTRGQQVTLRCSSQSGHNTVSWYQQALGQGPQFIFQYYREEENGRGNFPPRFSGLQFPNYSSELNVNALELDDSALYLCASSGDGNADTQYFGPGTRLTVL.

V gene TRBV4-3 combines with J gene TRBJ1-1, with D possibly matching TRBD1 (5 bases). The CDR3 has 14 residues. V lost 2 bases to trimming and J lost 4 bases, with 11 bases between them. Per the germline V gene, CDR1 is LGHNA and CDR2 is YSLEER. The CDR3 loop reads CASSQRDVSTEAFF. The CDR3 bases are TGCGCCAGCAGCCAACGGGACGTCAGCACTGAAGCTTTCTTT.

Many counts were recorded for this clonotype. V usage is TRBV13 and J usage is TRBJ1-5; D is uncertain. Germline V gives CDR1 PRHDT, CDR2 FYEKMQ (reference sequence). V gave up 0 bases and J gave up 1 base, with 1 base separating them. CDR3 length: 13 amino acids. CDR3 region: CASSLGSNQPQHF. CDR3 nucleotides: TGTGCCAGCAGCTTAGGGAGCAATCAGCCCCAGCATTTT.

There are a few counts of this clonotype. The chain carries TRBV15 and TRBJ2-7, with TRBD1 identical over 8 bases. CDR3 length equals 13 residues. The germline V gene encodes CDR1 LNHNV and CDR2 YYDKDF (reference sequence). Losses at the gene ends were 4 bases for V and 2 bases for J; bases not matched to a gene: 1. The chain's CDR3 is CATSTDRAYEQYF. In DNA, the CDR3 is TGTGCCACCAGCACGGACAGGGCCTACGAGCAGTACTTC.

The V call is TRBV14, the J call TRBJ2-1; D remains ambiguous. CDR3 length equals 16 residues. Trimming took 0 bases from V and 4 from J, leaving 13 bases between them. CDR1 and CDR2 (germline): SGHDN, FVKESK. The chain's CDR3 is CASSQDSQLPYNEQFF. The DNA for the CDR3 is TGTGCCAGCAGCCAAGACAGCCAGTTACCATACAATGAGCAGTTCTTC.

This clonotype was found many times. The rearrangement joins TRBV2 to TRBJ1-1; D remains unclear. Germline V gene sequence: CDR1 SNHLY, CDR2 FYNNEI. This CDR3 region has 16 residues. The ends were cut back, 6 bases at V and 1 base at J, with 18 bases in the middle. CDR3 coding DNA: TGTGCCAGCAGGGATGGACGGTCGACGGCGAACACTGAAGCTTTCTTT. Its protein is CASRDGRSTANTEAFF.

This clonotype was counted between two and nine times. The V gene is TRBV13, the J gene TRBJ2-1, with TRBD2 as a possible D gene (6 bases). Trimming cost V 2 bases and J 8 bases, with 22 bases left between them. The CDR3 runs 17 residues. In germline, CDR1 is PRHDT, CDR2 FYEKMQ (reference sequence). CDR3: CASSLSSWRDGRDEQFF. DNA of the CDR3: TGTGCCAGCAGCTTATCATCATGGCGGGACGGTAGGGATGAGCAGTTCTTC.

V and J are TRBV7-2 and TRBJ2-3, with TRBD2 matching over 7 bases. Germline V gene lookup returns CDR1 SGHTA and CDR2 FQGNSA. V dropped 4 bases and J dropped 2; count of bases not matched to a gene: 6. CDR3 length: 15 residues. The CDR3 reads CASSYLAVSTDTQYF. In nucleotides, the CDR3 is TGTGCCAGCAGCTATCTAGCGGTATCCACAGATACGCAGTATTTT.

This clonotype was counted a few times. The chain links TRBV29-1 to TRBJ2-1; 7 bases align to TRBD1. V shed 6 bases, J shed 5 bases, and the junction held 19 bases outside the gene matches. Germline V lookup: CDR1 SQVTM, CDR2 ANQGSEA. This CDR3 is built from 17 residues. The CDR3 reads CSVGRGGRTRSNNEQFF. CDR3 DNA: TGCAGCGTGGGGAGAGGGGGCCGAACGCGGAGTAACAATGAGCAGTTCTTC.

This clonotype was detected only a few times. The rearrangement joins TRBV5-1 to TRBJ2-1; the D gene is possibly TRBD1 (6 bases). Germline V lookup: CDR1 SGHRS, CDR2 YFSETQ. The V end was cut by 4 bases, the J end by 4 bases, with 21 bases between. The CDR3 totals 17 residues. The CDR3 loop is CASSPQLWGQGYNEQFF. The CDR3 bases are TGCGCCAGCAGCCCCCAACTCTGGGGGCAGGGGTACAATGAGCAGTTCTTC.

V is TRBV20-1 and J is TRBJ1-1; D call uncertain. In germline, CDR1 is DFQATT, CDR2 SNEGSKA (reference sequence). The CDR3 contains 13 residues. V dropped 3 bases and J dropped 6 bases, with 14 bases sitting between them. The CDR3 region is CSARLSREAEAFF. The CDR3 DNA reads as TGCAGTGCTAGGTTAAGTAGAGAGGCTGAAGCTTTCTTT.

This clonotype showed up just a few times. This chain connects TRBV15 to TRBJ2-1; D may be TRBD2 (6 bases). The CDR3 loop spans 13 amino acids. Germline V lookup: CDR1 LNHNV, CDR2 YYDKDF (reference sequence). V was cut by 6 bases and J by 10 bases, with 16 bases left in between. The CDR3 DNA reads as TGTGCCACCAGGCCGAGAGGAGGGGCGGAGCAGTTCTTC. The encoded protein is CATRPRGGAEQFF.

This clonotype has only a few counts. The chain uses TRBV7-9 and TRBJ2-7, with 10 positions matching TRBD2. Looked up from germline, CDR1 is SEHNR and CDR2 is FQNEAQ (reference sequence). The V gene end was trimmed by 4 bases and the J gene end by 2 bases; junction bases not matched to a gene: 5. This CDR3 region has 15 residues. CDR3 protein: CASSSSGGPTYEQYF. The CDR3 DNA is TGTGCCAGCAGCTCTAGCGGGGGACCTACCTACGAGCAGTACTTC.

In nucleotides, the CDR3 is TGCAGTGCTAGAGATCGGGGCGGTCCCTACGAGCAGTACTTC. Protein sequence: CSARDRGGPYEQYF. The V gene is TRBV20-1, the J gene TRBJ2-7, with D perhaps being TRBD1 or TRBD2 (5 bases each). Trimming stripped 0 bases from V and 2 bases from J, with 11 bases between. The CDR3 length is 14 residues. Germline loops: CDR1 DFQATT, CDR2 SNEGSKA (reference sequence).

This clonotype has a handful of counts. The rearrangement joins TRBV30 to TRBJ1-1; D unresolved. V gave up 3 bases and J gave up 3 bases, with 5 bases separating them. The CDR3 loop spans 11 amino acids. CDR1 and CDR2 (germline): GTSNPN, SVGIG (reference sequence). The CDR3 sequence is CAWRDYTEAFF. In nucleotides, the CDR3 is TGTGCCTGGAGAGATTACACTGAAGCTTTCTTT.

This clonotype was detected ten times or more. The V call is TRBV30, the J call TRBJ2-2; weak D call: TRBD1 (5 bases). Germline V CDR1 and CDR2: GTSNPN, SVGIG (reference sequence). Trimming removed 0 bases from V and 0 bases from J, with 8 bases in between. The CDR3 is 15 amino acids. CDR3 sequence (DNA): TGTGCCTGGAGTGTTGGGGCCGCGAACACCGGGGAGCTGTTTTTT. Protein sequence: CAWSVGAANTGELFF.

This clonotype was seen repeatedly, ten times or more. This chain links TRBV29-1 with TRBJ2-1, with no clear D. The CDR3 is 13 amino acids. Trimming removed 1 base at V and 0 bases at J, with 4 bases between. Germline V gives CDR1 SQVTM, CDR2 ANQGSEA. The CDR3 DNA is TGCAGCGTTGAAGCTAGCTCCTACAATGAGCAGTTCTTC. Protein product: CSVEASSYNEQFF.

The chain links TRBV9 to TRBJ2-3, with 7 bases matching TRBD2. V shed 0 bases and J 2 bases; nucleotides not matched to a gene: 6. CDR3 length: 16 amino acids. Germline V gene data show CDR1 as SGDLS and CDR2 as YYNGEE. The CDR3 is CASSVVGGGYTDTQYF. The CDR3 nucleotides read TGTGCCAGCAGCGTAGTGGGCGGGGGATACACAGATACGCAGTATTTT.

This clonotype has just a few counts. The chain is built from TRBV6-5 and TRBJ2-5; weak D call: TRBD1 (5 bases). This CDR3 comprises 14 residues. Germline V CDR1 and CDR2: MNHEY, SVGAGI. V gave up 2 bases and J gave up 5 bases, with 12 bases separating them. CDR3 nucleotides: TGTGCCAGCAGTTACGGGGCCGCAAGGGAGACCCAGTACTTC. Translation gives CASSYGAARETQYF.

Only a few counts were recorded for this clonotype. The chain joins TRBV12-3 or TRBV12-4 to TRBJ1-2; 7 bases are a match to TRBD1. The CDR3 totals 15 residues. After removal of 4 bases from V and 3 bases from J, the junction contained 8 bases not matched to a gene. This CDR3 reads CASSSGTAGDYGYTF. CDR3 bases: TGTGCCAGCAGTTCTGGGACAGCCGGAGACTATGGCTACACCTTC.

The gene calls are TRBV4-1 and TRBJ2-2; the D call may be TRBD1 or TRBD2 (6 bases each). This CDR3 is built from 16 residues. V lost 4 bases and J lost 4, with 16 bases in between. Germline loops: CDR1 MGHRA, CDR2 YSYEKL. The CDR3 DNA follows: TGCGCCAGCAGCCCTAGGGGGGAATTGGGCACCGGGGAGCTGTTTTTT. It translates to CASSPRGELGTGELFF.

The chain employs TRBV9 and TRBJ2-5; TRBD2 agrees at 7 bases. The germline V gene has CDR1 SGDLS and CDR2 YYNGEE. V was clipped by 4 bases and J by 3 bases; unmatched bases: 15. The CDR3 is 17 residues long. The CDR3 spells CASSPGLPKRGKETQYF. The CDR3 coding sequence is TGTGCCAGCAGCCCAGGACTCCCCAAGCGGGGTAAAGAGACCCAGTACTTC.

This clonotype appeared a few times. The rearrangement links TRBV4-3 to TRBJ2-7; 8 bases are shared with TRBD1. The CDR3 contains 16 residues. Germline V lookup: CDR1 LGHNA, CDR2 YSLEER. With 1 base clipped from V and 6 bases from J, the junction kept 11 bases outside the gene matches. CDR3 residues: CASSQVETGVLSEQYF. The CDR3 DNA sequence: TGCGCCAGCAGCCAAGTCGAGACAGGGGTGCTCTCCGAGCAGTACTTC.